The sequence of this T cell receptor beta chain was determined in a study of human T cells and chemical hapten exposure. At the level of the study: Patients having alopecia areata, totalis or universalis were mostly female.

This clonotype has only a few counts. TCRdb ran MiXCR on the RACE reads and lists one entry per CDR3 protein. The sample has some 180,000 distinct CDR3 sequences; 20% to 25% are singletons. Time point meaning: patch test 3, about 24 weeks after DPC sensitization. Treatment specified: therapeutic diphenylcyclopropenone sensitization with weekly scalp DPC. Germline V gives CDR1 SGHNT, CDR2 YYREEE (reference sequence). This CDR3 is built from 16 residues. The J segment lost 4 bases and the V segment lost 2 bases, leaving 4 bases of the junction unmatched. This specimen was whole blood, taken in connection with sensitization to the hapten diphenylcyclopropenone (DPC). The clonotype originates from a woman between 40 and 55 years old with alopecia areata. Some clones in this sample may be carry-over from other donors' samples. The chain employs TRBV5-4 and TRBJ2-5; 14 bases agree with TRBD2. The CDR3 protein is CASSFPGTSGRETQYF. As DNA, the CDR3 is TGTGCCAGCAGCTTCCCCGGGACTAGCGGGAGAGAGACCCAGTACTTC.